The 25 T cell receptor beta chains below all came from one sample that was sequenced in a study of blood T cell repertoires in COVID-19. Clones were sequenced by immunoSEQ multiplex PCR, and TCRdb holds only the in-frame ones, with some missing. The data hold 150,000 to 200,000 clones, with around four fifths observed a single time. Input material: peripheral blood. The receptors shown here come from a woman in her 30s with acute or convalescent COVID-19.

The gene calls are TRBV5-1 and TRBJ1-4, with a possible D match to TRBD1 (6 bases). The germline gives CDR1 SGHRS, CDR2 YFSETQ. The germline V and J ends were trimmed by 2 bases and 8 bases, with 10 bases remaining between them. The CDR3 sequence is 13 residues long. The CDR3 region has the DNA TGCGCCAGCAGCTTCGGGGGGCAAGAAAAACTGTTTTTT. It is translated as CASSFGGQEKLFF.

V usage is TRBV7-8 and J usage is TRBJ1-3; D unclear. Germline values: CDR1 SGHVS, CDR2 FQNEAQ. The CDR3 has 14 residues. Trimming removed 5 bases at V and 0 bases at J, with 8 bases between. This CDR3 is CASSPGGSGNTIYF. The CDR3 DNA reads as TGTGCCAGCAGCCCCGGAGGCTCTGGAAACACCATATATTTT.

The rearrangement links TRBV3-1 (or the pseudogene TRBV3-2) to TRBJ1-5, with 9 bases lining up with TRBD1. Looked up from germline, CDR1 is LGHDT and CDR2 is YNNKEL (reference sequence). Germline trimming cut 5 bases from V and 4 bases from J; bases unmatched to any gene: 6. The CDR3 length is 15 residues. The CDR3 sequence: CASSGTGGENQPQHF. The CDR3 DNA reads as TGTGCCAGCAGCGGCACAGGGGGCGAGAATCAGCCCCAGCATTTT.

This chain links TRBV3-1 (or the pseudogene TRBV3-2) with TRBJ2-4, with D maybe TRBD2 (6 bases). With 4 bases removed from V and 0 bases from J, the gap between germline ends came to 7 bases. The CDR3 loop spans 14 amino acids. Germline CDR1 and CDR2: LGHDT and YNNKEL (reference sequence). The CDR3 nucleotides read TGTGCCAGCAGCCCGGGACTAGCCAAAAACATTCAGTACTTC. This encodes CASSPGLAKNIQYF.

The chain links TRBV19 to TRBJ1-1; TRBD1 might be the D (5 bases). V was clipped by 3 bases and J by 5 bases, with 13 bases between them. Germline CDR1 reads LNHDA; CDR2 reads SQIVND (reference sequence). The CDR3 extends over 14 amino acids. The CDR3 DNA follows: TGTGCCAGTAGTATCGTCGCAGGGTCTACTGAAGCTTTCTTT. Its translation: CASSIVAGSTEAFF.

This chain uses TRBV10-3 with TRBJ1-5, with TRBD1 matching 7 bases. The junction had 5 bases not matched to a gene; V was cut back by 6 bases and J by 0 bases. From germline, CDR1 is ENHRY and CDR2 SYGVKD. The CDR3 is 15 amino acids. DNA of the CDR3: TGTGCCATCAGCCTCGGGACAGATAGCAATCAGCCCCAGCATTTT. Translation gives CAISLGTDSNQPQHF.

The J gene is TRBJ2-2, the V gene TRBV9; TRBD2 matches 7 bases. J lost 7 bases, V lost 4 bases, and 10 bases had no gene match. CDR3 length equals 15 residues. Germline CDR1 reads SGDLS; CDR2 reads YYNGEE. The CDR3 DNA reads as TGTGCCAGCAGCCCCCTGAGCGGGGAGGGCGGGGAGCTGTTTTTT. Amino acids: CASSPLSGEGGELFF.

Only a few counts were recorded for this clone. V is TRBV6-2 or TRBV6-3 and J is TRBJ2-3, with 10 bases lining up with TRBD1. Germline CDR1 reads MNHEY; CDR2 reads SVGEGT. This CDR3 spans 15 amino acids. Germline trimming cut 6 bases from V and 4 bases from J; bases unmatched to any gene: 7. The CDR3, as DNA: TGTGCCAGCAGCCGGGGGGGGACAGGGGCAGATACGCAGTATTTT. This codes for CASSRGGTGADTQYF.

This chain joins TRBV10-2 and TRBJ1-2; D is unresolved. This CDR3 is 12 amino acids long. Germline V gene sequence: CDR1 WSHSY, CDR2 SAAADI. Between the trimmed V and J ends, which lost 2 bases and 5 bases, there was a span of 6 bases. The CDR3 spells CASSERGYGYTF. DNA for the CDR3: TGCGCCAGCAGTGAGAGAGGGTATGGCTACACCTTC.

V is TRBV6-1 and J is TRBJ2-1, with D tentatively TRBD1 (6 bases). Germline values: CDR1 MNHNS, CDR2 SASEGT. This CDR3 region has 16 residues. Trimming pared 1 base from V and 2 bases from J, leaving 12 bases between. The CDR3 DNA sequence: TGTGCCAGCAGTGAAGTTGGGGGCCTAGCCTACAATGAGCAGTTCTTC. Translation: CASSEVGGLAYNEQFF.

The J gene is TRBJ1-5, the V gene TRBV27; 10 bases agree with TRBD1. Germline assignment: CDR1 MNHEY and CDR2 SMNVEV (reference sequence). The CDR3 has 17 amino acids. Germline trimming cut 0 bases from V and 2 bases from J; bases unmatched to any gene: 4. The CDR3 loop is CASSLSKTGGGNQPQHF. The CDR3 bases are TGTGCCAGCAGTTTATCGAAGACAGGGGGCGGCAATCAGCCCCAGCATTTT.

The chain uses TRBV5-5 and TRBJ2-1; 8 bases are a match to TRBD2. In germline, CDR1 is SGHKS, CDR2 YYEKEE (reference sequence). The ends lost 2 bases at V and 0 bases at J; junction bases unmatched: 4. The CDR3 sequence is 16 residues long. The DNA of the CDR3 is TGTGCCAGCAGCTTCGCGGGAGGTTCCTCCTACAATGAGCAGTTCTTC. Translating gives CASSFAGGSSYNEQFF.

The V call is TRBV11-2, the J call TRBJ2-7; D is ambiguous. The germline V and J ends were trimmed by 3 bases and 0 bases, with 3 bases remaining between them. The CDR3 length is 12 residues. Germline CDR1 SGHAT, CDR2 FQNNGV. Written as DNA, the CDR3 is TGTGCCAGCAGCTTCGTCTCCTACGAGCAGTACTTC. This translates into CASSFVSYEQYF.

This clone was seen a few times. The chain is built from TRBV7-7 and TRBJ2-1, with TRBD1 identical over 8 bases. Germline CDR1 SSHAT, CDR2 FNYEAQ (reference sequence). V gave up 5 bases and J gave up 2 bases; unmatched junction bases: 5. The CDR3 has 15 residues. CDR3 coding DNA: TGTGCCAGCAGCCCAAACAGGGGGGCCTACAATGAGCAGTTCTTC. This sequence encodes CASSPNRGAYNEQFF.

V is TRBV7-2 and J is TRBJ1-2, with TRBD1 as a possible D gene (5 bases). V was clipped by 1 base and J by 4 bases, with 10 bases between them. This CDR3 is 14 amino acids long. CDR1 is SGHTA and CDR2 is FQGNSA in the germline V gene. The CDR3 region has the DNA TGTGCCAGCAGCTTAGTAGGGGCTGGCTATGGCTACACCTTC. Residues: CASSLVGAGYGYTF.

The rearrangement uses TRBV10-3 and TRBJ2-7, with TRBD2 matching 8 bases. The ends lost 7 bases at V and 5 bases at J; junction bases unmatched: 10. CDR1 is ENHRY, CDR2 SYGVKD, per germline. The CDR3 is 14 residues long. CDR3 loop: CAITERGGSNEQYF. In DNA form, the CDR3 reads TGTGCCATCACCGAACGGGGGGGCTCGAACGAGCAGTACTTC.

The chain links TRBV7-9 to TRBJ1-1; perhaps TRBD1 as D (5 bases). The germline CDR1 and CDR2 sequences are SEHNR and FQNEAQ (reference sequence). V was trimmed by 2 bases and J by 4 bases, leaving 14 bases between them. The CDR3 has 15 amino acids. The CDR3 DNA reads TGTGCCAGCAGCTTAATTGGGGCGGTGAGCACTGAAGCTTTCTTT. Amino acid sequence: CASSLIGAVSTEAFF.

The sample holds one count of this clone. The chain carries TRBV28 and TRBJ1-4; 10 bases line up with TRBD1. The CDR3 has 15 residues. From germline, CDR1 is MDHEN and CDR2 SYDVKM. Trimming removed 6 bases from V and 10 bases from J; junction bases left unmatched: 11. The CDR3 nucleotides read TGTGCCAGCAGAACACCGACAGGGGGCTTGGGAAAACTGTTTTTT. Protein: CASRTPTGGLGKLFF.

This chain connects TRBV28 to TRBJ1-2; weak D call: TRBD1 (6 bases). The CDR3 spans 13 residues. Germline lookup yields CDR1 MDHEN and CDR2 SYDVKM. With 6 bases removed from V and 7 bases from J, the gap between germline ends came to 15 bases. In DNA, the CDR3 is TGTGCCAGCAGAGTTTCCGTAGGGGGTGGCTACACCTTC. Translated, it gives CASRVSVGGGYTF.

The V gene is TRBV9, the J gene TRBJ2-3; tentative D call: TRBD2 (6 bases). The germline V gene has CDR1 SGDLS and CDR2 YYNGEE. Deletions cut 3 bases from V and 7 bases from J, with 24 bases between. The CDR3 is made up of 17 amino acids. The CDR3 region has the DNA TGTGCCAGCAGCGCCTCACAAGGGAGCGGGTGGGGGAATACGCAGTATTTT. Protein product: CASSASQGSGWGNTQYF.

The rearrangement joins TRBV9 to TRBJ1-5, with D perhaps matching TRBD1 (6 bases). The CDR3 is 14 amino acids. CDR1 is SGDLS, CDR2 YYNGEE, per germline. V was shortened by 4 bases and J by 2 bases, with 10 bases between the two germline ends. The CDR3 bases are TGTGCCAGCAGCTTACAGGGAGGCAATCAGCCCCAGCATTTT. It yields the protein CASSLQGGNQPQHF.

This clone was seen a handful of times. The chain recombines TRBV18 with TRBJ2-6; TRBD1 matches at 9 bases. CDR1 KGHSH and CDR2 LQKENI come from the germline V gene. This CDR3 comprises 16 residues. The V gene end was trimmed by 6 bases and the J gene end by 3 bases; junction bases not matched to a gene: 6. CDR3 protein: CASSAGQGFGANVLTF. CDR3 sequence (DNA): TGTGCCAGCTCCGCGGGACAGGGTTTTGGGGCCAACGTCCTGACTTTC.

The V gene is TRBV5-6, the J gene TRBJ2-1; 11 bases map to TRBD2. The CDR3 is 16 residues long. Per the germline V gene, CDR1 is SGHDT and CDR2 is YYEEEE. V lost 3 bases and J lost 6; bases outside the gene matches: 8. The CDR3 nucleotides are TGTGCCAGCAGCTCAATACTAGCGGGAGCTGGCAATGAGCAGTTCTTC. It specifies CASSSILAGAGNEQFF. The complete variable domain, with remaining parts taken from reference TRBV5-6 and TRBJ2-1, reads DAGVTQSPTHLIKTRGQQVTLRCSPKSGHDTVSWYQQALGQGPQFIFQYYEEEERQRGNFPDRFSGHQFPNYSSELNVNALLLGDSALYLCASSSILAGAGNEQFFGPGTRLTVL.

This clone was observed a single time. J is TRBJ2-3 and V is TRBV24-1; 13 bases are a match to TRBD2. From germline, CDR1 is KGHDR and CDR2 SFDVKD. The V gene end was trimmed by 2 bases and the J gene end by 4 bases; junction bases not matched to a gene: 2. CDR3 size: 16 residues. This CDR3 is CATSDWTSGSPDTQYF. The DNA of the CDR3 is TGTGCCACCAGTGATTGGACTAGCGGGAGTCCAGATACGCAGTATTTT.

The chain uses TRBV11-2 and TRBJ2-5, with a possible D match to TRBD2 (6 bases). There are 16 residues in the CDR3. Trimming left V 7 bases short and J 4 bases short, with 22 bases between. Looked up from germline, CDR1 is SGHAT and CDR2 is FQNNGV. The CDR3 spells CASNTQGQAGRETQYF. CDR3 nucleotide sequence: TGTGCCAGCAACACCCAAGGCCAGGCGGGGAGAGAGACCCAGTACTTC. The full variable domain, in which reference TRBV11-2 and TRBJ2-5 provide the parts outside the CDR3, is EAGVAQSPRYKIIEKRQSVAFWCNPISGHATLYWYQQILGQGPKLLIQFQNNGVVDDSQLPKDRFSAERLKGVDSTLKIQPAKLEDSAVYLCASNTQGQAGRETQYFGPGTRLLVL.